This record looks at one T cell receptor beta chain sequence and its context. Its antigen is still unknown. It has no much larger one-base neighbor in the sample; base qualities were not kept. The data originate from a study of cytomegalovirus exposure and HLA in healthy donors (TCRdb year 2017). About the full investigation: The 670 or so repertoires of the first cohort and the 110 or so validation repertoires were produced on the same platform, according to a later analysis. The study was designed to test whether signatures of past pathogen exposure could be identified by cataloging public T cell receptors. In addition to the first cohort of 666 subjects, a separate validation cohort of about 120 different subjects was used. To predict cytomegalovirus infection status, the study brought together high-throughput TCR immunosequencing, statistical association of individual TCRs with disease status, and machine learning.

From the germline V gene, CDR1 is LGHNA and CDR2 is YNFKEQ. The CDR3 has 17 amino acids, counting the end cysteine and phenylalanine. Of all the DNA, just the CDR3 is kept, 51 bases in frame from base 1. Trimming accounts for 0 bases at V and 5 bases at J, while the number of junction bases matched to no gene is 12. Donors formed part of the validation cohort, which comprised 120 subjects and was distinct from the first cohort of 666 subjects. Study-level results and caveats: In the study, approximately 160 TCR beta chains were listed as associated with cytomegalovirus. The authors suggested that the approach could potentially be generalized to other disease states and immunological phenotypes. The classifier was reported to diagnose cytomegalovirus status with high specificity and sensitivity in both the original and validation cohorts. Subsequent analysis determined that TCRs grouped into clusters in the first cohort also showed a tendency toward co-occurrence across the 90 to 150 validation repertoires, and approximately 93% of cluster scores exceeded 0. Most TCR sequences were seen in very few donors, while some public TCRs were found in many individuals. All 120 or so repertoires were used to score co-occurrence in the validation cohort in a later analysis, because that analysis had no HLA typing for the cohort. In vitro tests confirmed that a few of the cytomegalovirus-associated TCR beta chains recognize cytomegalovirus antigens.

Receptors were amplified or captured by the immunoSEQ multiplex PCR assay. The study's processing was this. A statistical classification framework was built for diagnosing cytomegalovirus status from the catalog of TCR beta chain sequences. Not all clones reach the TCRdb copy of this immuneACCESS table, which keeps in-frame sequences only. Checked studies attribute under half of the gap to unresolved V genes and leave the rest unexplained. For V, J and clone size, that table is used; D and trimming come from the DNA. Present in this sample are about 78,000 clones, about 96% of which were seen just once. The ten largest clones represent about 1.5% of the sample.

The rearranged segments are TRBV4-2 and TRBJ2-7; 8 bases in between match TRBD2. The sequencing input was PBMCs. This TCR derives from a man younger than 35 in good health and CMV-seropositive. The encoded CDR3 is CASSQEPMVGRADEQYF. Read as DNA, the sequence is TGTGCCAGCAGCCAAGAACCCATGGTCGGGAGGGCCGACGAGCAGTACTTC.